The 12 T cell receptor beta chains below were found in one sample sequenced in a study of blood T cell repertoires in COVID-19. This table comes from immunoSEQ multiplex PCR, and its TCRdb copy is limited to in-frame clones, with some not included. This sample has over 120,000 clones; around 86% occur once, and the top ten carry around 11%. What was sequenced was PBMCs or T cells enriched from blood (not recorded which). Source of these receptors: a man aged 55 to 70 who had recovered from COVID-19.

This clone was counted only a few times. The chain links TRBV28 to TRBJ1-2; 10 nucleotides align to TRBD1. The CDR3 has 15 residues. CDR1 MDHEN and CDR2 SYDVKM come from the germline V gene. The V segment lost 5 bases and the J segment 6 bases; nucleotides outside the gene matches: 9. The CDR3 loop reads CASSKPTGTGDGYTF. CDR3 nucleotides: TGTGCCAGCAGTAAGCCTACCGGGACAGGGGATGGCTACACCTTC.

The chain has TRBV11-2 and TRBJ2-7; 8 bases fit TRBD1. Germline-derived CDR1 and CDR2 are SGHAT and FQNNGV. The V gene end was trimmed by 4 bases and the J gene end by 5 bases; junction bases not matched to a gene: 1. This CDR3 comprises 12 residues. The CDR3 DNA is TGTGCCAGCAGCTGGACAGGGAACGAGCAGTACTTC. Amino acids: CASSWTGNEQYF.

The chain recombines TRBV5-1 with TRBJ2-7, with D possibly TRBD1 on 5 matching bases. CDR3 length equals 19 residues. Trimming removed 5 bases at V and 6 bases at J, with 33 bases between. The V gene's germline CDR1 is SGHRS and CDR2 YFSETQ. CDR3 sequence: CASSAPDRLPQFAVSEQYF. DNA of the CDR3: TGCGCCAGCAGTGCCCCCGACAGACTCCCCCAATTCGCCGTATCCGAGCAGTACTTC.

DNA of the CDR3: TGTGCCAGCAGCGCCGACAGGGAGACGGGCTATGGCTACACCTTC. Translation: CASSADRETGYGYTF. J is TRBJ1-2 and V is TRBV28; 7 bases map to TRBD1. Germline values: CDR1 MDHEN, CDR2 SYDVKM. V lost 6 bases and J lost 4; bases outside the gene matches: 11. This CDR3 spans 15 amino acids.

Only one count was recorded for this clone. Additional DNA sequences in this sample encode the identical CDR3. The rearrangement joins TRBV29-1 to TRBJ2-1; 11 bases are shared with TRBD2. The CDR3 length is 13 residues. Germline values: CDR1 SQVTM, CDR2 ANQGSEA. Unmatched junction bases numbered 8, after V lost 7 bases and J lost 9 bases. Here the CDR3 reads CSALAGGPVEQFF. The CDR3 DNA reads TGCAGCGCCTTAGCGGGAGGGCCGGTTGAGCAGTTCTTC.

In nucleotides, the CDR3 is TGTGCCAGCAGCGAAACAGGGACCTACACCTTC. Translating gives CASSETGTYTF. J is TRBJ1-2 and V is TRBV2; perhaps TRBD1 as D (6 bases). V was trimmed by 6 bases and J by 10 bases, leaving 12 bases between them. CDR1 and CDR2 (germline): SNHLY, FYNNEI. This CDR3 contains 11 residues.

The chain links TRBV5-1 to TRBJ2-7; 7 bases are shared with TRBD2. Looked up from germline, CDR1 is SGHRS and CDR2 is YFSETQ. This CDR3 region has 13 residues. The V and J ends lost 2 bases and 2 bases, in that order; junction bases with no gene match: 1. CDR3 sequence (DNA): TGCGCCAGCAGCTTAGCGGGGACCTACGAGCAGTACTTC. It encodes CASSLAGTYEQYF.

The chain uses TRBV7-9 and TRBJ2-3; possible D gene TRBD1, 5 bases. Germline V CDR1 and CDR2: SEHNR, FQNEAQ (reference sequence). This CDR3 has 14 residues. Trimming left V 3 bases short and J 2 bases short, with 9 bases between. DNA for the CDR3: TGTGCCAGCAGCTTTGCAGGGCTCACAGATACGCAGTATTTT. Its protein is CASSFAGLTDTQYF.

The rearrangement joins TRBV7-8 to TRBJ2-7, with D possibly TRBD2 on 6 matching bases. The germline V gene has CDR1 SGHVS and CDR2 FQNEAQ. The CDR3 spans 13 residues. V was cut by 6 bases and J by 3 bases, with 12 bases left in between. The chain's CDR3 is CASRDGTYYEQYF. The CDR3 nucleotides are TGTGCCAGCAGAGACGGGACTTACTACGAGCAGTACTTC.

This sequence joins TRBV19 and TRBJ2-7, with 9 bases lining up with TRBD2. The junction had 4 bases not matched to a gene; V was cut back by 7 bases and J by 3 bases. CDR3 size: 13 residues. Per germline, CDR1 LNHDA and CDR2 SQIVND (reference sequence). The CDR3, as DNA: TGTGCCAGTACCCCTAGCGGGAACTACGAGCAGTACTTC. Its translation: CASTPSGNYEQYF.

The chain's CDR3 is CASSMFGQHTGELFF. The CDR3 DNA is TGTGCCAGTAGTATGTTCGGACAGCACACCGGGGAGCTGTTTTTT. The rearrangement joins TRBV19 to TRBJ2-2, with D possibly TRBD1 on 6 matching bases. From germline, CDR1 is LNHDA and CDR2 SQIVND (reference sequence). Trimming left V 3 bases short and J 3 bases short, with 11 bases between. This CDR3 has 15 amino acids.

The genes are TRBV2 and TRBJ2-6; TRBD1 matches 7 bases. The germline gives CDR1 SNHLY, CDR2 FYNNEI. This CDR3 is 14 amino acids long. The ends lost 6 bases at V and 4 bases at J; junction bases unmatched: 3. CDR3 sequence: CASRKGAGANVLTF. As DNA, the CDR3 is TGTGCCAGCAGAAAGGGGGCCGGGGCCAACGTCCTGACTTTC.